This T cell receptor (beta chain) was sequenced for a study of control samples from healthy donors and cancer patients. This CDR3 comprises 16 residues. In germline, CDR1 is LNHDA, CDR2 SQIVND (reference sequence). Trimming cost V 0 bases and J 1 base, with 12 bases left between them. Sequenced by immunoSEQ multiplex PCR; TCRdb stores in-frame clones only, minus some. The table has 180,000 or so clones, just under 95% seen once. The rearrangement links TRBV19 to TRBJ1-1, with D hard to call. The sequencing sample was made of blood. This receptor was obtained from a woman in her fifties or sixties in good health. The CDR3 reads CASSIDQRDPNTEAFF. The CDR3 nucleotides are TGTGCCAGTAGTATAGATCAACGGGATCCGAACACTGAAGCTTTCTTT.